Following are 32 T cell receptor beta chains from one sample sequenced in a study of blood T cell repertoires in COVID-19. Assay used: immunoSEQ multiplex PCR; TCRdb lists only in-frame clones, some missing. The sample holds 250,000 to 350,000 clones, around 89% seen once. Material: peripheral blood. The receptors originated from a man aged 18 to 30 who had recovered from COVID-19.

This clone was seen a handful of times. This sequence joins TRBV29-1 and TRBJ1-2; a weak D match, TRBD1 (6 bases). V gave up 4 bases and J gave up 1 base, with 10 bases separating them. CDR3 length: 13 residues. The germline CDR1 and CDR2 sequences are SQVTM and ANQGSEA. The CDR3, as DNA: TGCAGCGTTGCCACAGGGTTTAACTATGGCTACACCTTC. Amino acid sequence: CSVATGFNYGYTF.

The chain couples TRBV5-1 to TRBJ2-3; a weak D match, TRBD2 (6 bases). Trimming took off 4 bases at V and 1 base at J, with 16 bases between the two ends. From germline, CDR1 is SGHRS and CDR2 YFSETQ. The length of the CDR3 is 16 residues. The CDR3 nucleotides read TGCGCCAGCAGCGCTGGCGCGCGGGAACGCACAGATACGCAGTATTTT. As protein: CASSAGARERTDTQYF.

The V call is TRBV5-1, the J call TRBJ1-2; 7 positions match TRBD1. Germline loops: CDR1 SGHRS, CDR2 YFSETQ. The CDR3 contains 15 residues. J lost 2 bases, V lost 4 bases, and 8 bases had no gene match. CDR3 sequence: CASSPWTGTNYGYTF. As DNA, the CDR3 is TGCGCCAGCAGCCCCTGGACAGGCACCAACTATGGCTACACCTTC.

This clone was detected only once. The gene calls are TRBV19 and TRBJ2-5; 11 nucleotides match TRBD2. This CDR3 is built from 14 residues. Germline loops: CDR1 LNHDA, CDR2 SQIVND (reference sequence). Losses at the gene ends were 5 bases for V and 5 bases for J; bases not matched to a gene: 4. CDR3 protein: CASSDLAGGETQYF. The CDR3 coding sequence is TGTGCCAGTAGTGACCTAGCGGGGGGCGAGACCCAGTACTTC.

J is TRBJ2-1 and V is TRBV9; possible D gene TRBD1, 6 bases. Trimming removed 3 bases from V and 4 bases from J, with 17 bases in between. The CDR3 covers 16 residues. The germline V gene has CDR1 SGDLS and CDR2 YYNGEE. CDR3 protein: CASSEGDGTPYNEQFF. DNA for the CDR3: TGTGCCAGCAGCGAGGGAGACGGGACACCGTACAATGAGCAGTTCTTC.

This clone has only one observation. The genes are TRBV5-1 and TRBJ2-1, with 7 nucleotides matching TRBD2. V lost 0 bases and J lost 5; bases outside the gene matches: 8. Germline CDR1 SGHRS, CDR2 YFSETQ. The CDR3 covers 16 residues. The CDR3 DNA is TGCGCCAGCAGCTTGGGGGCGGGGGTCACGAACAATGAGCAGTTCTTC. Its translation is CASSLGAGVTNNEQFF.

The rearrangement joins TRBV27 to TRBJ1-5; 10 bases fit TRBD1. J lost 9 bases, V lost 5 bases, and 1 base had no gene match. This CDR3 comprises 12 residues. CDR1 is MNHEY, CDR2 SMNVEV, per germline (reference sequence). CDR3 DNA: TGTGCCAGCAGTGACAGGGGGCGGCCCCAGCATTTT. Translation gives CASSDRGRPQHF.

CDR3 in DNA: TGTGCCAGCAGTTACTTTGGGAGCGGGGGCACTGAAGCTTTCTTT. Translation gives CASSYFGSGGTEAFF. The rearrangement links TRBV6-5 to TRBJ1-1; the D gene is possibly TRBD1 (5 bases). This CDR3 is 15 amino acids long. Germline-derived CDR1 and CDR2 are MNHEY and SVGAGI. The V gene lost 1 base and the J gene lost 4 bases, with 13 bases spanning the gap.

The V call is TRBV27, the J call TRBJ2-3, with D perhaps matching TRBD1 (5 bases). This CDR3 comprises 14 residues. Germline V gene sequence: CDR1 MNHEY, CDR2 SMNVEV (reference sequence). The V end lost 5 bases, the J end lost 1 base, and 10 bases lay between the germline ends. CDR3 nucleotide sequence: TGTGCCAGCAGTGCCAGCAGGGGCACAGATACGCAGTATTTT. Protein sequence: CASSASRGTDTQYF.

This clone was picked up one time. The chain employs TRBV4-2 and TRBJ1-4; D not certain. Between the trimmed V and J ends, which lost 0 bases and 0 bases, there was a span of 11 bases. The germline CDR1 and CDR2 sequences are LGHNA and YNFKEQ. This CDR3 has 17 residues. The CDR3 sequence is CASSQDQDLTTNEKLFF. CDR3 bases: TGTGCCAGCAGCCAAGATCAGGACTTGACAACTAATGAAAAACTGTTTTTT.

This chain connects TRBV6-5 to TRBJ2-5; TRBD2 matches 10 bases. V was pared by 5 bases and J by 3 bases, with 6 bases of the junction left unmatched. The CDR3 is 15 residues long. Germline-derived CDR1 and CDR2 are MNHEY and SVGAGI. Here the CDR3 reads CASSHRLAGEETQYF. CDR3 bases: TGTGCCAGCAGTCACCGTCTAGCGGGAGAAGAGACCCAGTACTTC.

This chain links TRBV3-1 (or the pseudogene TRBV3-2) with TRBJ1-2, with 7 bases matching TRBD1. CDR3 length equals 19 residues. Trimming cost V 1 base and J 5 bases; bases outside gene matches: 19. CDR1 and CDR2 (germline): LGHDT, YNNKEL (reference sequence). The CDR3 loop is CASSQGPTGRIPGFYGYTF. The CDR3 nucleotides read TGTGCCAGCAGCCAAGGCCCGACAGGGAGGATCCCGGGTTTTTATGGCTACACCTTC.

About this clone itself: Other DNA sequences in the same sample also yield this CDR3. The chain carries TRBV18 and TRBJ2-2; the D is unclear. Germline-derived CDR1 and CDR2 are KGHSH and LQKENI. V was trimmed by 3 bases and J by 4 bases, leaving 9 bases between them. This CDR3 is built from 14 residues. CDR3 in amino acids: CASSPPGGTGELFF. The CDR3 DNA is TGTGCCAGCTCACCTCCGGGTGGCACCGGGGAGCTGTTTTTT.

This chain links TRBV9 with TRBJ2-2, with D perhaps matching TRBD2 (5 bases). Trimming removed 2 bases from V and 3 bases from J, with 14 bases in between. CDR3 length: 16 amino acids. Germline V gene sequence: CDR1 SGDLS, CDR2 YYNGEE. The CDR3 DNA is TGTGCCAGCAGCGTGGGAGTCTGGGTGGACACCGGGGAGCTGTTTTTT. Residues: CASSVGVWVDTGELFF.

The chain combines TRBV5-1 with TRBJ1-3; D is undetermined. This CDR3 is 16 amino acids long. Looked up from germline, CDR1 is SGHRS and CDR2 is YFSETQ. The germline V and J ends were trimmed by 0 bases and 0 bases, with 10 bases remaining between them. The CDR3 DNA reads TGCGCCAGCAGCTTGGTCCACGGACTCTCTGGAAACACCATATATTTT. This sequence encodes CASSLVHGLSGNTIYF.

This rearrangement joins TRBV7-6 to TRBJ1-1; D remains ambiguous. CDR1 and CDR2 (germline): SGHVS, FNYEAQ. Trimming shortened V by 5 bases and J by 7 bases, and 11 bases separated the two germline ends. CDR3 size: 12 residues. The CDR3 protein is CASSHNLNEAFF. The CDR3 DNA is TGTGCCAGCAGCCACAATTTAAATGAAGCTTTCTTT.

V gene TRBV5-1 combines with J gene TRBJ1-3; 11 bases agree with TRBD1. The germline gives CDR1 SGHRS, CDR2 YFSETQ. V trimming: 4 bases; J trimming: 1 base; junction bases outside the gene matches: 4. The CDR3 runs 16 residues. CDR3 protein: CASSLGQGASGNTIYF. CDR3 bases: TGCGCCAGCAGCCTCGGACAGGGGGCATCTGGAAACACCATATATTTT. The entire variable domain, with the rest obtained from reference TRBV5-1 and TRBJ1-3, is as follows: KAGVTQTPRYLIKTRGQQVTLSCSPISGHRSVSWYQQTPGQGLQFLFEYFSETQRNKGNFPGRFSGRQFSNSRSEMNVSTLELGDSALYLCASSLGQGASGNTIYFGEGSWLTVV.

The gene calls are TRBV27 and TRBJ2-7, with TRBD2 matching over 7 bases. Germline values: CDR1 MNHEY, CDR2 SMNVEV (reference sequence). This CDR3 spans 15 amino acids. The J segment lost 6 bases and the V segment lost 5 bases, leaving 13 bases of the junction unmatched. CDR3 sequence (DNA): TGTGCCAGCAGTCACCGGGACGGGAGGTTGATCGAGCAGTACTTC. Translated, it gives CASSHRDGRLIEQYF.

The V call is TRBV19, the J call TRBJ1-6; 7 nucleotides match TRBD1. J was trimmed by 6 bases and V by 2 bases; bases with no gene match: 4. Germline CDR1 LNHDA, CDR2 SQIVND (reference sequence). The CDR3 sequence is 15 residues long. DNA for the CDR3: TGTGCCAGTAGTATAAGCCAGGGGGGTAATTCACCCCTCCACTTT. It codes for CASSISQGGNSPLHF.

The chain couples TRBV5-6 to TRBJ1-1; 9 bases map to TRBD1. CDR3 length equals 16 residues. J gave up 0 bases and V 4 bases, and 7 bases lay outside the gene matches. The germline V gene encodes CDR1 SGHDT and CDR2 YYEEEE. In DNA form, the CDR3 reads TGTGCCAGCAGCGCCCGGGACAGGGTCATGAACACTGAAGCTTTCTTT. This translates into CASSARDRVMNTEAFF.

V usage is TRBV18 and J usage is TRBJ2-1; perhaps TRBD1 as D (6 bases). This CDR3 contains 17 residues. CDR1 is KGHSH, CDR2 LQKENI, per germline. The V gene lost 6 bases and the J gene lost 4 bases, with 22 bases spanning the gap. Here the CDR3 DNA reads TGTGCCAGCTCGCCTAGGACGACAGGAGAGGGGTACAATGAGCAGTTCTTC. The encoded protein is CASSPRTTGEGYNEQFF.

The CDR3: CASSLLAIPEQYF. The DNA for the CDR3 is TGTGCCAGCAGCTTGCTGGCAATCCCCGAGCAGTACTTC. V is TRBV5-6 and J is TRBJ2-7; D gene uncertain. The CDR3 extends over 13 amino acids. Trimming took off 1 base at V and 6 bases at J, with 11 bases between the two ends. The germline V gene has CDR1 SGHDT and CDR2 YYEEEE.

The chain combines TRBV25-1 with TRBJ1-5, with D perhaps TRBD1 (5 bases). The germline gives CDR1 MGHDK, CDR2 SYGVNS. This CDR3 region has 13 residues. Trimming took off 4 bases at V and 5 bases at J, with 9 bases between the two ends. Here the CDR3 reads CASSVTGDQPQHF. The CDR3, as DNA: TGTGCCAGCAGTGTCACAGGTGATCAGCCCCAGCATTTT.

The J gene is TRBJ2-7, the V gene TRBV21-1; the D call of TRBD1 is as the table states it, not checked on the DNA. TRBV21-1 is noted as a pseudogene. CDR3 length: 16 residues. CDR3 protein: CASSSSGYPNIYEQYF. The CDR3 region has the DNA TGTGCCAGCAGCAGCTCAGGATATCCAAACATCTACGAGCAGTACTTC.

The chain joins TRBV19 to TRBJ2-3; no clear D gene. CDR3 length: 12 residues. Trimming cost V 3 bases and J 4 bases, with 5 bases left between them. CDR1 is LNHDA and CDR2 is SQIVND in the germline V gene (reference sequence). The CDR3, as DNA: TGTGCCAGTAGTATCGTTTCAGATACGCAGTATTTT. It is translated as CASSIVSDTQYF.

This CDR3 is CASSESALTGNRESYTF. The DNA for the CDR3 is TGCGCCAGCAGTGAGTCGGCCCTGACAGGGAACCGAGAAAGCTACACCTTC. The chain joins TRBV10-2 to TRBJ1-2; 7 nucleotides line up with TRBD1. This CDR3 has 17 residues. The V gene's germline CDR1 is WSHSY and CDR2 SAAADI. V was clipped by 0 bases and J by 9 bases; unmatched bases: 16.

The chain links TRBV20-1 to TRBJ1-2; D is uncertain. Germline loops: CDR1 DFQATT, CDR2 SNEGSKA (reference sequence). V was cut by 6 bases and J by 9 bases, with 14 bases left in between. This CDR3 comprises 11 residues. For the CDR3, the DNA is TGCAGTGCCGAGAGGGAGAGGAGCTACACCTTC. Translation: CSAERERSYTF.

The chain combines TRBV3-1 (or the pseudogene TRBV3-2) with TRBJ1-2; 11 bases agree with TRBD1. Germline V gives CDR1 LGHDT, CDR2 YNNKEL (reference sequence). The CDR3 runs 15 residues. With V trimmed by 7 bases and J by 1 base, 5 bases remained unmatched. The CDR3 is CASKLGTGGNYGYTF. The CDR3 DNA is TGTGCCAGCAAGCTGGGGACAGGGGGTAACTATGGCTACACCTTC.

The genes are TRBV7-3 and TRBJ2-3; 9 positions match TRBD2. This CDR3 has 17 amino acids. The ends lost 0 bases at V and 3 bases at J; junction bases unmatched: 7. Germline V gene data show CDR1 as SGHTA and CDR2 as FQGTGA. CDR3 amino acids: CASSLTGPLAGTDTQYF. DNA for the CDR3: TGTGCCAGCAGCTTAACAGGGCCTCTAGCGGGAACAGATACGCAGTATTTT.

The chain carries TRBV27 and TRBJ2-7; 12 bases align to TRBD2. This CDR3 is 14 amino acids long. Germline-derived CDR1 and CDR2 are MNHEY and SMNVEV (reference sequence). V lost 5 bases, J lost 4 bases, and 3 bases stayed unmatched. This chain's CDR3 is CASSGGTSGYEQYF. CDR3 nucleotide sequence: TGTGCCAGCAGTGGCGGGACTAGCGGGTACGAGCAGTACTTC.

The rearrangement links TRBV25-1 to TRBJ2-1; 7 nucleotides agree with TRBD1. With 6 bases clipped from V and 4 bases from J, the junction kept 9 bases outside the gene matches. In germline, CDR1 is MGHDK, CDR2 SYGVNS. The CDR3 consists of 15 residues. The CDR3 is CASRPNRGYYNEQFF. CDR3 nucleotides: TGTGCCAGCAGGCCAAACAGGGGCTATTACAATGAGCAGTTCTTC.

The chain carries TRBV27 and TRBJ2-6, with no clear D. The CDR3 has 17 amino acids. Per germline, CDR1 MNHEY and CDR2 SMNVEV (reference sequence). V was pared by 3 bases and J by 1 base, with 13 bases between. DNA of the CDR3: TGTGCCAGCAGTTTGCTCGCGGTTCCATCTGGGGCCAACGTCCTGACTTTC. Translation gives CASSLLAVPSGANVLTF.